These T cell receptor beta chains were read from a single sample in a study of T-cell memory formation after mild COVID-19. Each CDR3 protein is one row after TCRdb ran MiXCR on the 5' RACE reads. The sample has about 150,000 distinct CDR3 sequences, almost 25% seen once. The sample taken for sequencing was PBMCs or a T cell subset sorted from them (not recorded which). These receptors were taken from an adult woman who had mild COVID-19 (a few samples of this study predate the infection). Cell type and time point are not known. The conserved cysteine and the conserved F or W are not part of the CDR3 here. The listing skips clone size in some rows; elsewhere it reads once, few, many or a size class.

TRBV5-1	few	TRBJ1-1	ASSFGTGDTEAF
TRBV4-2	NA	TRBJ2-1	ASSQGGGLADSYNEQF
TRBV3-1	NA	TRBJ1-2	ASSLASYGYT
TRBV9	once	TRBJ2-3	ASSVALTDTQY
TRBV29-1	NA	TRBJ2-5	SGHSGTEGETQY
TRBV29-1	few	TRBJ1-2	SVEDGQGGYGYT
TRBV4-2	NA	TRBJ2-7	ASRTSGSGSYEQY
TRBV30	few	TRBJ2-7	AWSVVARYEQY
TRBV4-1	NA	TRBJ2-5	ASSQEGGDEQETQY
TRBV11-2	many	TRBJ2-4	ASSLVTSGIHIQY